The TCR beta chain under discussion was sequenced for a study of CD8 T cells in ankylosing spondylitis. This clonotype was seen ten or more times. For TCR beta, libraries came from quantitative 5'-RACE with molecular barcodes. TCRdb analysed the 5' RACE reads with MiXCR anew, one entry per CDR3 protein. The sample contains under 300,000 distinct CDR3 sequences, around 10% of which appear only once. V dropped 6 bases and J dropped 10 bases, with 21 bases sitting between them. The germline gives CDR1 ENHRY, CDR2 SYGVKD. The CDR3 extends over 14 amino acids. This TCR was sampled from a male donor with ankylosing spondylitis or in good health (not recorded which). The source material was blood, either unsorted or a sorted T cell fraction (not recorded which). J is TRBJ1-1 and V is TRBV10-3, with D perhaps matching TRBD1 (5 bases). The CDR3 bases are TGTGCCATCAGGGCGGGACCATTGAGGGTTCGAGCTTTCTTT. Protein sequence: CAIRAGPLRVRAFF.